These 18 T cell receptor beta chains originate from one sample sequenced in a study of T cell responses to AZD1222 COVID-19 vaccine. The method was immunoSEQ multiplex PCR; TCRdb's version includes in-frame clones alone and lacks a portion of them. The sample has approximately 210,000 clones, roughly nine tenths seen once. The sequenced sample was peripheral blood, obtained 28 days after the second AZD1222 dose. The receptors stem from an adult who received the AZD1222 COVID-19 vaccine.

This rearrangement joins TRBV7-9 to TRBJ1-2; D ambiguous. CDR3 size: 15 residues. V lost 1 base to trimming and J lost 4 bases, with 13 bases between them. CDR1 and CDR2 (germline): SEHNR, FQNEAQ (reference sequence). CDR3 loop: CASSLEGGYRYGYTF. CDR3 in DNA: TGTGCCAGCAGCTTAGAGGGCGGGTACCGCTATGGCTACACCTTC. Filled out from reference TRBV7-9 and TRBJ1-2, the complete variable domain reads DTGVSQNPRHKITKRGQNVTFRCDPISEHNRLYWYRQTLGQGPEFLTYFQNEAQLEKSRLLSDRFSAERPKGSFSTLEIQRTEQGDSAMYLCASSLEGGYRYGYTFGSGTRLTVV.

This rearrangement joins TRBV5-6 to TRBJ2-2, with 7 positions matching TRBD2. The CDR3 contains 12 residues. V was clipped by 4 bases and J by 7 bases; unmatched bases: 1. Germline CDR1 and CDR2: SGHDT and YYEEEE. CDR3 nucleotide sequence: TGTGCCAGCAGCCCGGGGGGCGGGGAGCTGTTTTTT. Translated, it gives CASSPGGGELFF. Variable domain in full (rest from reference TRBV5-6 and TRBJ2-2): DAGVTQSPTHLIKTRGQQVTLRCSPKSGHDTVSWYQQALGQGPQFIFQYYEEEERQRGNFPDRFSGHQFPNYSSELNVNALLLGDSALYLCASSPGGGELFFGEGSRLTVL.

The gene calls are TRBV7-9 and TRBJ1-2; D might be TRBD1 (5 bases). Germline V lookup: CDR1 SEHNR, CDR2 FQNEAQ (reference sequence). The V gene lost 4 bases and the J gene lost 4 bases, with 10 bases spanning the gap. The CDR3 totals 13 residues. The CDR3 nucleotides are TGTGCCAGCAGCTCGGGACTCGGCTATGGCTACACCTTC. This encodes CASSSGLGYGYTF.

This CDR3 is CASSQDPGPRGDEQFF. The CDR3 region has the DNA TGTGCCAGCAGCCAAGACCCGGGCCCAAGAGGGGATGAGCAGTTCTTC. The rearrangement uses TRBV3-1 (or the pseudogene TRBV3-2) and TRBJ2-1; D might be TRBD1 or TRBD2, each matching 5 bases. CDR1 and CDR2 from the germline V gene are LGHDT and YNNKEL (reference sequence). V was pared by 0 bases and J by 8 bases, with 17 bases between. CDR3 length equals 16 residues.

The CDR3 coding sequence is TGCAGTGCTAGTGGGAGAGGCCCCCGGACTAGCGGGGTCTCCTACAATGAGCAGTTCTTC. It codes for CSASGRGPRTSGVSYNEQFF. This chain joins TRBV20-1 and TRBJ2-1, with 12 bases aligning to TRBD2. The germline V gene encodes CDR1 DFQATT and CDR2 SNEGSKA (reference sequence). V lost 3 bases, J lost 0 bases, and 15 bases stayed unmatched. The CDR3 has 20 residues.

The J gene is TRBJ1-3, the V gene TRBV13, with a tentative D call TRBD1 (5 bases). This CDR3 is built from 16 residues. V lost 4 bases and J lost 4, with 17 bases in between. CDR1 PRHDT and CDR2 FYEKMQ come from the germline V gene (reference sequence). This CDR3 reads CASSSLGLPRGNTIYF. The CDR3 DNA reads TGTGCCAGCAGCTCCCTGGGGCTACCGAGGGGAAACACCATATATTTT.

CDR3 sequence reads: CSACGQGARDTEAFF. Written as DNA, the CDR3 is TGCAGCGCCTGCGGACAGGGGGCTAGGGACACTGAAGCTTTCTTT. The rearrangement uses TRBV29-1 and TRBJ1-1, with 11 bases identical to TRBD1. Germline trimming cut 7 bases from V and 3 bases from J; bases unmatched to any gene: 10. The CDR3 consists of 15 residues. CDR1 is SQVTM, CDR2 ANQGSEA, per germline.

V gene TRBV30 combines with J gene TRBJ2-7, with TRBD1 matching 8 bases. The germline V gene has CDR1 GTSNPN and CDR2 SVGIG (reference sequence). The CDR3 extends over 15 amino acids. Trimming at V came to 5 bases and at J to 1 base, leaving 10 bases not matched to a gene. CDR3: CAWAIRQGMSYEQYF. The CDR3, as DNA: TGTGCCTGGGCGATCAGACAGGGGATGTCCTACGAGCAGTACTTC. Full variable domain (remainder filled in from reference TRBV30 and TRBJ2-7): SQTIHQWPATLVQPVGSPLSLECTVEGTSNPNLYWYRQAAGRGLQLLFYSVGIGQISSEVPQNLSASRPQDRQFILSSKKLLLSDSGFYLCAWAIRQGMSYEQYFGPGTRLTVT.

The chain has TRBV6-6 and TRBJ2-1, with 9 bases lining up with TRBD2. Looked up from germline, CDR1 is MNHNY and CDR2 is SVGAGI (reference sequence). This CDR3 contains 19 residues. V was clipped by 5 bases and J by 0 bases; unmatched bases: 14. In DNA form, the CDR3 reads TGTGCCAGCAGTCACGCAGCGGGAGGTCTTTCAGCCTCCTACAATGAGCAGTTCTTC. Amino acid sequence: CASSHAAGGLSASYNEQFF.

This chain links TRBV19 with TRBJ2-5; 10 bases are a match to TRBD1. With V trimmed by 5 bases and J by 5 bases, 2 bases remained unmatched. The CDR3 extends over 13 amino acids. From germline, CDR1 is LNHDA and CDR2 SQIVND (reference sequence). CDR3 bases: TGTGCCAGTAGTTCGACAGGGGGCGAGACCCAGTACTTC. The encoded protein is CASSSTGGETQYF.

The gene calls are TRBV6-5 and TRBJ2-7, with D possibly called TRBD1 or TRBD2 (5 bases each). This CDR3 has 15 residues. The germline V and J ends were trimmed by 5 bases and 6 bases, with 20 bases remaining between them. In germline, CDR1 is MNHEY, CDR2 SVGAGI. DNA of the CDR3: TGTGCCAGCAGTCCTGGGGGATTAAGGCTTCGCGAGCAGTACTTC. This gives the protein CASSPGGLRLREQYF.

The rearrangement uses TRBV20-1 and TRBJ2-3; maybe TRBD2 (5 bases). V shed 3 bases and J shed 4 bases, with 8 bases lying between them. Germline V lookup: CDR1 DFQATT, CDR2 SNEGSKA (reference sequence). The length of the CDR3 is 12 residues. CDR3 nucleotides: TGCAGTGCTAGTAGCGCCGCAGATACGCAGTATTTT. Its protein product is CSASSAADTQYF.

The V gene is TRBV30, the J gene TRBJ1-5, with D possibly TRBD1 on 6 matching bases. Between the trimmed V and J ends, which lost 3 bases and 7 bases, there was a span of 13 bases. The CDR3 is 13 residues long. Germline lookup yields CDR1 GTSNPN and CDR2 SVGIG (reference sequence). The CDR3 nucleotides are TGTGCCTGGAGCAGGGGTGCTGGCCAGCCCCAGCATTTT. Encoded protein: CAWSRGAGQPQHF. Full variable domain (remainder filled in from reference TRBV30 and TRBJ1-5): SQTIHQWPATLVQPVGSPLSLECTVEGTSNPNLYWYRQAAGRGLQLLFYSVGIGQISSEVPQNLSASRPQDRQFILSSKKLLLSDSGFYLCAWSRGAGQPQHFGDGTRLSIL.

The rearrangement links TRBV28 to TRBJ1-2, with TRBD1 matching over 8 bases. Losses at the gene ends were 5 bases for V and 5 bases for J; bases not matched to a gene: 7. The V gene's germline CDR1 is MDHEN and CDR2 SYDVKM. The CDR3 extends over 14 amino acids. This CDR3 reads CASSDGTGVYGYTF. CDR3 DNA sequence: TGTGCCAGCAGTGATGGGACAGGCGTTTATGGCTACACCTTC.

This chain links TRBV27 with TRBJ2-1; 9 positions match TRBD2. CDR3 length: 17 residues. Germline assignment: CDR1 MNHEY and CDR2 SMNVEV (reference sequence). After removal of 1 base from V and 6 bases from J, the junction contained 10 bases not matched to a gene. The DNA for the CDR3 is TGTGCCAGCAGTTTATTGTGGCTAGCGGGACCCCCCAATGAGCAGTTCTTC. This gives the protein CASSLLWLAGPPNEQFF.

The chain combines TRBV25-1 with TRBJ1-3, with 11 bases lining up with TRBD1. Germline-derived CDR1 and CDR2 are MGHDK and SYGVNS. The junction had 4 bases not matched to a gene; V was cut back by 6 bases and J by 3 bases. The CDR3 extends over 15 amino acids. The CDR3, as DNA: TGTGCCAGCAGCGAGGGACAGGGGGTTGGAAACACCATATATTTT. It yields the protein CASSEGQGVGNTIYF.

The CDR3 reads CASSAVVGQPQHF. The CDR3 DNA follows: TGCGCCAGCAGTGCCGTTGTCGGTCAGCCCCAGCATTTT. The V gene is TRBV10-2, the J gene TRBJ1-5, with D uncertain. The CDR3 runs to 13 residues. CDR1 is WSHSY and CDR2 is SAAADI in the germline V gene. V was clipped by 4 bases and J by 6 bases, with 10 bases between them.

This sequence joins TRBV10-3 and TRBJ1-1; D remains unclear. Trimming stripped 7 bases from V and 1 base from J, with 4 bases between. The CDR3 is 11 amino acids. Germline CDR1 and CDR2: ENHRY and SYGVKD. The CDR3 DNA reads TGTGCCATCATGGCGAACACTGAAGCTTTCTTT. This encodes CAIMANTEAFF.